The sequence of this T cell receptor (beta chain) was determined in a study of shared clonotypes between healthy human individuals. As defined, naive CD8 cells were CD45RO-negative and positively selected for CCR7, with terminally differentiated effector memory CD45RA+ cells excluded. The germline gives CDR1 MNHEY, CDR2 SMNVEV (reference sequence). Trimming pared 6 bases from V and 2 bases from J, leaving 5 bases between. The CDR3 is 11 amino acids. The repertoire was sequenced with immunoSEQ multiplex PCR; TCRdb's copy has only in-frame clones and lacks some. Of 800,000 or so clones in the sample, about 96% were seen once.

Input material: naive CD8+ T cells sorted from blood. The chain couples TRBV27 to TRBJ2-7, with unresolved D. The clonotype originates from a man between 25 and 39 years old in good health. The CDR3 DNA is TGTGCCAGCAGAGGGCCCTACGAGCAGTACTTC. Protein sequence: CASRGPYEQYF.